This T cell receptor beta chain comes out of a study of CD8 T cells in ankylosing spondylitis. Study-level findings and limits: Prior literature has documented some motif variants in synovial fluid and blood from reactive arthritis. Within ankylosing spondylitis blood, a TCR beta motif made up of seven or eight highly homologous variants appeared to be characteristic.

V gave up 2 bases and J gave up 5 bases, with 15 bases separating them. The CDR3 extends over 14 amino acids. Germline V gene lookup returns CDR1 DFQATT and CDR2 SNEGSKA (reference sequence). From the 5' RACE reads, TCRdb called clonotypes with MiXCR, one entry per CDR3 protein. The sample records about 390,000 distinct CDR3 sequences, around 22% being singletons. Remarks on this clonotype: Its cognate antigen is unknown.

The sequenced sample was blood, either unsorted or a sorted T cell fraction (not recorded which). The sequence was obtained from a male donor with ankylosing spondylitis. The gene calls are TRBV20-1 and TRBJ1-2; D not certain. This CDR3 is CSARPPRTWYGYTF. Written as DNA, the CDR3 is TGCAGTGCTAGACCCCCCCGAACATGGTATGGCTACACCTTC.